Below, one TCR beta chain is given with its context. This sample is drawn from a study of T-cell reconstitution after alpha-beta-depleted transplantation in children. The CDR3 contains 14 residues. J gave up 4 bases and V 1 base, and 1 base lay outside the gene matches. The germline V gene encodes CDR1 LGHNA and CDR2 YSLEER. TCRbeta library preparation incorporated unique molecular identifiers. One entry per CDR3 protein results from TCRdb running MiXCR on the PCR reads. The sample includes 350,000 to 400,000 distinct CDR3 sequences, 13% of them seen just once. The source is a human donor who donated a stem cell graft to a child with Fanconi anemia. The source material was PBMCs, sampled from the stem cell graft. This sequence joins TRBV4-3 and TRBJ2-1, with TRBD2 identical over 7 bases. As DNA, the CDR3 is TGCGCCAGCAGCCAAGCCGGGGGGTACAATGAGCAGTTCTTC. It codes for CASSQAGGYNEQFF.